The present entry profiles one T cell receptor (beta chain) with its context. This specimen belongs to a study of tumor-infiltrating lymphocytes in oesophageal squamous cell carcinoma. TCRdb itself ran the PCR reads through MiXCR, one entry per CDR3 protein. Of roughly 21,000 distinct CDR3 sequences in the sample, more than 35% were seen once. The sample taken for sequencing was esophageal tumor tissue. The sequence was obtained from a male donor with esophageal squamous cell carcinoma.

The CDR3 spells CSAEGTSGVADTQYF. CDR3 sequence (DNA): TGCAGTGCAGAAGGAACTAGCGGGGTGGCAGATACGCAGTATTTT. This chain uses TRBV20-1 with TRBJ2-3; TRBD2 agrees at 10 bases. Germline V gene data show CDR1 as DFQATT and CDR2 as SNEGSKA (reference sequence). The ends lost 6 bases at V and 4 bases at J; junction bases unmatched: 10. The length of the CDR3 is 15 residues.